This T cell receptor (beta chain) was observed in a study of cytomegalovirus exposure and HLA in healthy donors. Turning to the study itself: Earlier work reported around 110 million unique TCR beta sequences from about 190 million T cells. Of roughly 400 genotyped donors, 81% grouped in the Caucasian-associated ancestry cluster.

Notes on the study in general: Cytomegalovirus-associated TCR beta chains were listed, numbering 164. Previously analyzed data showed that most TCR beta V segments were productive at a frequency of about 90% or about 30%.

Regarding this clone: What it binds is not known.

The junction had 9 bases not matched to a gene; V was cut back by 3 bases and J by 2 bases. CDR3 size: 16 residues. In germline, CDR1 is MGHRA, CDR2 YSYEKL. 13 Jbeta primers and 60 Vbeta primers were used for the PCR. The table came from immunoSEQ multiplex PCR; TCRdb's copy has only in-frame clones and leaves some out. This repertoire shows roughly 120,000 clones, roughly 15% found once; its top ten account for 1.9%. The chain has TRBV4-1 and TRBJ2-5; 7 bases are a match to TRBD1. Material: PBMCs. This clonotype was sampled from a woman under 30 in good health and CMV-seronegative. This chain's CDR3 is CASSHSPGQPQETQYF. CDR3 coding DNA: TGCGCCAGCAGCCACTCCCCGGGACAGCCTCAAGAGACCCAGTACTTC.